A single T cell receptor (beta chain) is shown here with its context. In the authors' methods: Nucleated cell counts were estimated from reference gene primer amplification. TCRdb's table, derived via immunoSEQ multiplex PCR, lists solely in-frame clones and lacks some. V and J calls and clone size come straight from that table; D and trimming were deduced from the DNA. The data contain some 220,000 clones, roughly 80% of them singletons. These data belong to a study of blood T cell repertoires in COVID-19. On the study more broadly: There were acute and convalescent COVID-19 samples, and they came from the United States, Italy and Spain.

Assignments of participants to cohorts depended upon their own reported clinical history. The receptor was derived from a woman aged 40 to 50 with acute COVID-19. Sequenced material: PBMCs or T cells enriched from blood (not recorded which).

In DNA form, the CDR3 reads TGTGCCTGGACGGACAGGGGGAGAAGGGGCACTGAAGCTTTCTTT. This gives the protein CAWTDRGRRGTEAFF. The gene calls are TRBV30 and TRBJ1-1; TRBD1 agrees at 10 bases. Germline V lookup: CDR1 GTSNPN, CDR2 SVGIG (reference sequence). This CDR3 is 15 amino acids long. With 4 bases clipped from V and 4 bases from J, the junction kept 9 bases outside the gene matches.